What follows are 8 T cell receptor beta chains derived from one specimen sequenced in a study of T cell responses to AZD1222 COVID-19 vaccine. TCRdb's table, derived via immunoSEQ multiplex PCR, lists solely in-frame clones and lacks some. The repertoire consists of 150,000 to 200,000 clones, with 75% to 90% occurring once and the leading ten covering 6.5% to 8.5%. Sequencing used peripheral blood, obtained on day 0 of AZD1222 vaccination. The receptors come from an adult in good health.

The chain uses TRBV7-6 and TRBJ2-7, with D possibly TRBD1 on 5 matching bases. V was cut by 4 bases and J by 8 bases, with 21 bases left in between. CDR1 and CDR2 from the germline V gene are SGHVS and FNYEAQ. The CDR3 contains 15 residues. CDR3 region: CASSSPDIGRNQQYF. DNA of the CDR3: TGTGCCAGCAGCTCTCCGGACATCGGACGGAACCAGCAGTACTTC. Supplemented by reference TRBV7-6 and TRBJ2-7, the full variable domain reads GAGVSQSPRYKVTKRGQDVALRCDPISGHVSLYWYRQALGQGPEFLTYFNYEAQQDKSGLPNDRFSAERPEGSISTLTIQRTEQRDSAMYRCASSSPDIGRNQQYFGPGTRLTVT.

This rearrangement joins TRBV10-3 to TRBJ2-7, with D unclear. The V end lost 8 bases, the J end lost 1 base, and 12 bases lay between the germline ends. Germline CDR1 reads ENHRY; CDR2 reads SYGVKD. The CDR3 runs 13 residues. The CDR3 region is CAICPGPSYEQYF. CDR3 nucleotides: TGTGCCATCTGCCCGGGTCCATCCTACGAGCAGTACTTC.

The rearrangement uses TRBV4-3 and TRBJ1-4; D unclear. Trimming took off 0 bases at V and 8 bases at J, with 7 bases between the two ends. This CDR3 has 13 amino acids. Germline CDR1 and CDR2: LGHNA and YSLEER. The CDR3 sequence is CASSQDRREKLFF. CDR3 nucleotide sequence: TGCGCCAGCAGCCAAGATAGGCGCGAAAAACTGTTTTTT.

The chain uses TRBV24-1 and TRBJ2-5, with D maybe TRBD1 (5 bases). Germline assignment: CDR1 KGHDR and CDR2 SFDVKD. Between the trimmed V and J ends, which lost 7 bases and 1 base, there was a span of 6 bases. The CDR3 extends over 12 amino acids. CDR3 in DNA: TGTGCCACCAGCGACAGCCAAGAGACCCAGTACTTC. Amino acid sequence: CATSDSQETQYF.

This clone has just one count. This chain uses TRBV5-8 with TRBJ1-5; TRBD1 matches 8 bases. Unmatched junction bases numbered 7, after V lost 4 bases and J lost 7 bases. CDR1 and CDR2 from the germline V gene are SGHTS and YDEGEE. The CDR3 runs 14 residues. CDR3 sequence reads: CASSGGQVWQPQHF. The DNA of the CDR3 is TGTGCCAGCAGCGGGGGACAGGTGTGGCAGCCCCAGCATTTT.

The rearrangement links TRBV25-1 to TRBJ2-5; D remains ambiguous. Looked up from germline, CDR1 is MGHDK and CDR2 is SYGVNS. Trimming removed 1 base from V and 2 bases from J, with 11 bases in between. The CDR3 covers 15 residues. CDR3 DNA: TGTGCCAGCAGTGAATTTTTTGGGCAGCAAGAGACCCAGTACTTC. Protein product: CASSEFFGQQETQYF.

The V gene is TRBV11-2, the J gene TRBJ2-1; 7 bases are shared with TRBD1. V shed 2 bases, J shed 2 bases, and the junction held 6 bases outside the gene matches. The CDR3 is 16 amino acids. Germline V gene lookup returns CDR1 SGHAT and CDR2 FQNNGV. The CDR3 DNA is TGTGCCAGCAGCTTAAGCCCGGGACAGCCCTACAATGAGCAGTTCTTC. Translated, it gives CASSLSPGQPYNEQFF.

This clone was seen a single time. This rearrangement joins TRBV20-1 to TRBJ1-3; the D is unclear. Germline V gene lookup returns CDR1 DFQATT and CDR2 SNEGSKA (reference sequence). The CDR3 extends over 16 amino acids. Deletions cut 5 bases from V and 2 bases from J, with 19 bases between. The CDR3: CSARDHGLRAGNTIYF. The CDR3 DNA is TGCAGTGCTCGTGATCATGGGCTACGCGCTGGAAACACCATATATTTT.